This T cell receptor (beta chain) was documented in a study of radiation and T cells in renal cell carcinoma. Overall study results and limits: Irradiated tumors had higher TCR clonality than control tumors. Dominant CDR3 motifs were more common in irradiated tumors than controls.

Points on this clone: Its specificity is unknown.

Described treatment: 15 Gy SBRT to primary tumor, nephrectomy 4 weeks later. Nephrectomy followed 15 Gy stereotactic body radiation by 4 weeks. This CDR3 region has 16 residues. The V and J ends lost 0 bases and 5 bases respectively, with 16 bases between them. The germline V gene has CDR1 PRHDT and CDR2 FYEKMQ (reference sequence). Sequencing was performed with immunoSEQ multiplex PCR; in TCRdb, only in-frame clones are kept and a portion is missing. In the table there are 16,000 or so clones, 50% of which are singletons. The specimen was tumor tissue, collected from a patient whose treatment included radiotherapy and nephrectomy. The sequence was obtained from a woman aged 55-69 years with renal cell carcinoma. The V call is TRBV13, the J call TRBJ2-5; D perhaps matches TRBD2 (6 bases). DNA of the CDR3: TGTGCCAGCAGCTTAGGAGGGGTGCGGGGTCGGGAGACCCAGTACTTC. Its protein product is CASSLGGVRGRETQYF.